The T cell receptor (beta chain) under discussion was sequenced for a study of CD8+ T cells in alopecia areata (dated by TCRdb to between 2018 and 2020). In the study overall: Treated patients were enrolled in an open-label pilot trial of oral tofacitinib at 5 to 10 mg twice daily for moderate-to-severe alopecia areata. Tofacitinib was administered for 6 to 18 months, and 6 months of follow-up off drug were then conducted to assess delayed response and recurrence. For the treated patients, the SALT score, which quantifies what percentage of scalp surface area is affected, served as the measure of disease severity. The study used high-throughput TCRbeta sequencing to examine T cell clonal expansion in alopecia areata, in both the C3H/HeJ mouse model and human patients. On the human side, TCRbeta sequencing was run on scalp tissue and on sorted CD4+ and CD8+ peripheral blood T cells from healthy controls and from alopecia areata patients with either patchy or totalis/universalis disease. Biopsies were taken from tofacitinib-treated patients at baseline and again at 4 and 24 weeks into treatment, and several of those patients also had a later scalp biopsy. Clonality in the scalp was compared among normal scalp (n=4), patchy alopecia areata scalp (n=8), and alopecia totalis/universalis scalp (n=8). RNA was obtained with the PAXgene miRNA kit for fixed scalp, the miRNeasy kit for PBMCs, and the RNeasy kit for mouse skin. TCRbeta CDR3 regions were amplified by immunoSEQ multiplex PCR with 35 Vbeta forward and 13 Jbeta reverse primers.

The paper as a whole reports these results and caveats: Unlike mouse skin, which is dominated by gammadelta T cells, normal human skin has resident alphabeta T cells that are also sequenced, and this complicates analysis of the scalp TCR repertoire. Many expanded lesional clones were found to persist in scalp and blood during tofacitinib treatment, and relapse after treatment cessation may be partly explained by this persistence. Shared TCR sequences between patients were less evident than in mice, which may be partly attributable to HLA diversity in the patient population. Scalp clonality and the number of expanded CD8+ clones among the top 100 scalp clones were significantly decreased by tofacitinib. Because the treated cohort was small and included a single nonresponder, larger studies are needed to assess links between baseline CD8+ expansion and response. Higher clonality and more expanded CD8+ clones were observed in lesional scalp than in normal scalp, particularly in alopecia totalis/universalis, a finding suggestive of antigenic drive.

Clipping removes 5 bases from V and 5 bases from J, with 8 as the unmatched junction base count. The CDR3 numbers 14 residues from cysteine through phenylalanine. The DNA shown is the 42-base CDR3, in frame from base 1. In the germline V gene (reference sequence), CDR1 corresponds to SEHNR and CDR2 to FQNEAQ. Turning to this clone: It lacks a known antigen. Base-call qualities are not available, and no considerably larger clone is one nucleotide away.

The time point label for this specimen denotes: about 25 weeks on oral tofacitinib. The meaning of the sample's treatment or condition label: oral pan-JAK inhibitor, 5-10 mg twice daily. Lesional scalp punch biopsies and peripheral blood were obtained from alopecia areata patients. PBMCs were isolated by density centrifugation and stained for CD3, CD4 and CD8, and CD4+ and CD8+ T cells were sorted on a FACSAria. Libraries were made using the immunoSEQ multiplex PCR assay. RNA was extracted from all samples and reverse transcribed into cDNA, which served as template for TCR sequencing. SuperScript III was used for first-strand cDNA synthesis, primed with a 2:1 mix of oligo-dT and random hexamers. Amplification bias was assessed with a synthetic immune receptor repertoire, and residual bias was removed computationally. The authors' pipeline ran thus. After raw reads were preprocessed to remove errors, the CDR3 was defined following IMGT conventions as running from the conserved cysteine to phenylalanine. Clonality was computed as 1 minus the Shannon entropy, with the entropy normalized by log2 of the number of productive unique TCRs. Whether scalp clones were CD4 or CD8 was inferred by matching scalp TCRbeta sequences against CD4 and CD8 repertoires sorted from blood. What TCRdb holds here is the immuneACCESS table cut down to in-frame rearrangements. Part of the clones is not present; checked against another copy, under half of the missing clones reflect an unresolved V gene, and the others are unexplained. D and trimming come from the DNA, and the V and J calls and clone size come from that table. Across this sample there are around 100,000 clones, with about 59% seen only once. The ten biggest clones cover less than 15% of the sample.

This receptor chain uses TRBV7-9 and TRBJ1-1; 7 middle bases align to TRBD1. The sample was CD8+ T cells sorted from blood, taken at week 24, from a patient treated with tofacitinib. This clonotype was obtained from a human donor with alopecia areata. The CDR3 reads CASSQEGALTEAFF. The DNA sequence is TGTGCCAGCAGCCAAGAGGGGGCATTAACTGAAGCTTTCTTT.